A single sample is the source of the 3 T cell receptor beta chains below, sequenced in a study of cytomegalovirus exposure and HLA in healthy donors. The assay was immunoSEQ multiplex PCR, and TCRdb's table has in-frame clones only and misses some. The table has more than 60,000 clones, approximately 96% seen once. Sequencing used PBMCs. The receptors originated from a woman between 18 and 30 years old in good health and CMV-seropositive.

This chain uses TRBV29-1 with TRBJ2-1, with 11 bases lining up with TRBD2. This CDR3 region has 15 residues. Germline-derived CDR1 and CDR2 are SQVTM and ANQGSEA. V shed 4 bases, J shed 2 bases, and the junction held 4 bases outside the gene matches. CDR3 sequence: CSVGGTSGPYNEQFF. CDR3 nucleotide sequence: TGCAGCGTTGGCGGGACTAGCGGACCCTACAATGAGCAGTTCTTC.

This clone was observed once. V is TRBV5-6 and J is TRBJ2-5, with 9 bases lining up with TRBD2. This CDR3 has 18 amino acids. Germline assignment: CDR1 SGHDT and CDR2 YYEEEE. With 0 bases clipped from V and 4 bases from J, the junction kept 13 bases outside the gene matches. CDR3: CASSLAGGRALGLETQYF. The CDR3 region has the DNA TGTGCCAGCAGCTTGGCTGGCGGGAGGGCCCTCGGTCTAGAGACCCAGTACTTC.

This clone was detected only a few times. This chain joins TRBV6-4 and TRBJ2-2; D remains ambiguous. CDR3 length: 14 residues. Looked up from germline, CDR1 is MRHNA and CDR2 is SNTAGT. The V and J ends lost 0 bases and 3 bases respectively, with 5 bases between them. The CDR3: CASSDSLDTGELFF. Here the CDR3 DNA reads TGTGCCAGCAGTGACTCCCTAGACACCGGGGAGCTGTTTTTT.